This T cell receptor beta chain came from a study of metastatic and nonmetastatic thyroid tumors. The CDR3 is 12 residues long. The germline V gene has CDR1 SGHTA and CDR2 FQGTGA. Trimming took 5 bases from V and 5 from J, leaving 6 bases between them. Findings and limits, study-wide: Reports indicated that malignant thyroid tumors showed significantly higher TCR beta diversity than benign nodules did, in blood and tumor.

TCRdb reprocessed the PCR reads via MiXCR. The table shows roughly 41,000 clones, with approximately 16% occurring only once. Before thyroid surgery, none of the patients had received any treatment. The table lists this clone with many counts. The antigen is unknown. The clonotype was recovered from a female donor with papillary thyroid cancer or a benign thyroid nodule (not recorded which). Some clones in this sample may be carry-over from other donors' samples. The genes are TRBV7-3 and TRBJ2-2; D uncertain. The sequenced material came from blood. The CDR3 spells CASSPGTGELFF. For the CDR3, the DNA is TGTGCCAGCAGCCCTGGGACCGGGGAGCTGTTTTTT.